The 27 T cell receptor beta chains given below trace back to one sample, sequenced in a study of blood T cell repertoires in COVID-19. Some clones are missing from TCRdb's copy, which holds only in-frame ones; the method was immunoSEQ multiplex PCR. The sample has around 150,000 clones, around four fifths seen once; the top ten hold around 2.1%. The sequenced sample was peripheral blood. Every receptor here comes from a man in his 70s with acute or convalescent COVID-19.

The gene calls are TRBV18 and TRBJ1-6; D call uncertain. Germline CDR1 and CDR2: KGHSH and LQKENI. V was shortened by 3 bases and J by 6 bases, with 9 bases between the two germline ends. This CDR3 is built from 14 residues. This chain's CDR3 is CASSPREPNSPLHF. The DNA for the CDR3 is TGTGCCAGCTCACCTCGGGAGCCTAATTCACCCCTCCACTTT.

The chain links TRBV30 to TRBJ1-3, with 7 positions matching TRBD1. CDR1 and CDR2 (germline): GTSNPN, SVGIG (reference sequence). The V gene end was trimmed by 1 base and the J gene end by 0 bases; junction bases not matched to a gene: 9. There are 17 residues in the CDR3. The CDR3 region is CAWSARQGPISGNTIYF. The CDR3 region has the DNA TGTGCCTGGAGTGCCCGACAGGGACCAATCTCTGGAAACACCATATATTTT.

The V gene is TRBV9, the J gene TRBJ1-4; TRBD1 is a possible D gene (6 bases). The V and J ends lost 0 bases and 7 bases respectively, with 13 bases between them. The CDR3 consists of 15 residues. In germline, CDR1 is SGDLS, CDR2 YYNGEE. The CDR3 region has the DNA TGTGCCAGCAGCGTAGTTGGGGGCTCGGCTGAAAAACTGTTTTTT. This gives the protein CASSVVGGSAEKLFF. The whole variable domain, filled in from reference TRBV9 and TRBJ1-4, reads DSGVTQTPKHLITATGQRVTLRCSPRSGDLSVYWYQQSLDQGLQFLIQYYNGEERAKGNILERFSAQQFPDLHSELNLSSLELGDSALYFCASSVVGGSAEKLFFGSGTQLSVL.

This clone is a singleton in its sample. The chain uses TRBV11-3 and TRBJ2-5; the D gene is possibly TRBD1 (5 bases). V lost 6 bases, J lost 1 base, and 9 bases lay in between. The CDR3 covers 13 residues. Per the germline V gene, CDR1 is SGHNT and CDR2 is YENEEA. CDR3 region: CASSSDSQETQYF. CDR3 coding DNA: TGTGCCAGCAGTTCCGACAGCCAAGAGACCCAGTACTTC.

The chain joins TRBV18 to TRBJ2-7, with TRBD2 as a possible D gene (6 bases). The germline CDR1 and CDR2 sequences are KGHSH and LQKENI. CDR3 length: 19 amino acids. Trimming shortened V by 5 bases and J by 2 bases, and 28 bases separated the two germline ends. CDR3 residues: CASSTYTTRGYSPTYEQYF. CDR3 sequence (DNA): TGTGCCAGCTCAACATACACCACGCGGGGCTACTCACCCACCTACGAGCAGTACTTC.

V gene TRBV3-1 (or the pseudogene TRBV3-2) combines with J gene TRBJ1-4, with D perhaps matching TRBD1 (5 bases). The CDR3 has 16 amino acids. The germline gives CDR1 LGHDT, CDR2 YNNKEL (reference sequence). The V and J ends lost 0 bases and 3 bases respectively, with 11 bases between them. Written as DNA, the CDR3 is TGTGCCAGCAGCCAAGATATCGGGGGATCTAATGAAAAACTGTTTTTT. This sequence encodes CASSQDIGGSNEKLFF.

V is TRBV19 and J is TRBJ2-7; possibly TRBD1 for D (5 bases). CDR1 and CDR2 (germline): LNHDA, SQIVND (reference sequence). The CDR3 extends over 14 amino acids. V lost 8 bases and J 6 bases, leaving 20 bases between the germline ends. The CDR3 nucleotides are TGTGCCAGTTCGATTCAGGGTGGTGGATTCGAGCAGTACTTC. The encoded protein is CASSIQGGGFEQYF.

This chain links TRBV12-3 or TRBV12-4 with TRBJ2-5, with D maybe TRBD2 (5 bases). Trimming removed 6 bases at V and 4 bases at J, with 12 bases between. There are 13 residues in the CDR3. The CDR3 DNA is TGTGCCAGCAGCAGCGGACTGGGAGAGACCCAGTACTTC. It specifies CASSSGLGETQYF.

This clone came up a few times. The gene calls are TRBV11-2 and TRBJ2-3; 9 nucleotides line up with TRBD2. Germline-derived CDR1 and CDR2 are SGHAT and FQNNGV. With V trimmed by 4 bases and J by 1 base, 0 bases remained unmatched. The CDR3 sequence is 14 residues long. The CDR3 protein is CASSSSGGTDTQYF. CDR3 nucleotide sequence: TGTGCCAGCAGCTCTAGCGGGGGCACAGATACGCAGTATTTT.

The CDR3 DNA reads as TGTGCCAGCAGCTTCCGGACAGGGGTTGATGAGCAGTTCTTC. Translated: CASSFRTGVDEQFF. The chain recombines TRBV7-8 with TRBJ2-1, with 9 bases identical to TRBD1. V was pared by 3 bases and J by 8 bases, with 5 bases of the junction left unmatched. The CDR3 spans 14 residues. Germline V CDR1 and CDR2: SGHVS, FQNEAQ.

The V and J genes are TRBV5-1 and TRBJ1-2; a weak D match, TRBD1 (5 bases). Trimming cost V 5 bases and J 2 bases, with 16 bases left between them. Germline V lookup: CDR1 SGHRS, CDR2 YFSETQ. This CDR3 has 15 amino acids. The CDR3 sequence is CASRQQVALNYGYTF. In DNA form, the CDR3 reads TGCGCCAGCAGACAACAGGTGGCCCTAAACTATGGCTACACCTTC.

This rearrangement joins TRBV28 to TRBJ2-7, with TRBD2 identical over 15 bases. The germline V gene has CDR1 MDHEN and CDR2 SYDVKM. V was clipped by 6 bases and J by 0 bases; unmatched bases: 6. The CDR3 runs 17 residues. This CDR3 reads CASSRGLAGGFSYEQYF. The CDR3 bases are TGTGCCAGCAGCCGAGGACTAGCGGGAGGGTTCTCCTACGAGCAGTACTTC.

V is TRBV6-1 and J is TRBJ1-4; D unresolved. The germline V and J ends were trimmed by 0 bases and 6 bases, with 8 bases remaining between them. The CDR3 is made up of 14 amino acids. Germline CDR1 reads MNHNS; CDR2 reads SASEGT. The CDR3 loop is CASSEALGDEKLFF. The CDR3, as DNA: TGTGCCAGCAGTGAAGCGCTGGGAGATGAAAAACTGTTTTTT.

J is TRBJ2-5 and V is TRBV18, with TRBD1 matching 7 bases. V gave up 6 bases and J gave up 1 base; unmatched junction bases: 8. There are 15 residues in the CDR3. The germline gives CDR1 KGHSH, CDR2 LQKENI. The CDR3 DNA sequence: TGTGCCAGCTCCATCGTGGGGACAGCCCAAGAGACCCAGTACTTC. Amino acid sequence: CASSIVGTAQETQYF.

CDR3 DNA: TGTGCCAGCAAGCAATACAATGAGCAGTTCTTC. Translation: CASKQYNEQFF. V is TRBV28 and J is TRBJ2-1; D uncertain. The CDR3 loop spans 11 amino acids. The V gene's germline CDR1 is MDHEN and CDR2 SYDVKM. Trimming removed 7 bases at V and 4 bases at J, with 5 bases between.

The CDR3 DNA is TGTGCCAGCAGTCCAGGGGGCAACACAGATACGCAGTATTTT. Translation gives CASSPGGNTDTQYF. This chain links TRBV6-2 or TRBV6-3 with TRBJ2-3; 8 nucleotides align to TRBD1. The CDR3 loop spans 14 amino acids. The V segment lost 5 bases and the J segment 2 bases; nucleotides outside the gene matches: 3. CDR1 and CDR2 from the germline V gene are MNHEY and SVGEGT.

CDR3 residues: CASSLGTDNEQFF. The CDR3 nucleotides are TGTGCCAGCAGCTTGGGGACAGACAATGAGCAGTTCTTC. This sequence joins TRBV5-4 and TRBJ2-1, with D possibly being TRBD1 (6 bases). The germline V and J ends were trimmed by 0 bases and 5 bases, with 6 bases remaining between them. CDR3 length equals 13 residues. Germline lookup yields CDR1 SGHNT and CDR2 YYREEE (reference sequence).

This chain uses TRBV5-1 with TRBJ2-2; D not certain. The CDR3 extends over 16 amino acids. Germline values: CDR1 SGHRS, CDR2 YFSETQ. Trimming took off 1 base at V and 0 bases at J, with 10 bases between the two ends. DNA of the CDR3: TGCGCCAGCAGCTTGAACAGTCCCCCGAACACCGGGGAGCTGTTTTTT. This encodes CASSLNSPPNTGELFF.

The chain carries TRBV18 and TRBJ2-3, with 8 bases aligning to TRBD1. The CDR3 is made up of 15 amino acids. With V trimmed by 1 base and J by 6 bases, 6 bases remained unmatched. The germline V gene encodes CDR1 KGHSH and CDR2 LQKENI. The CDR3 is CASSPQQGAPDTQYF. The CDR3 coding sequence is TGTGCCAGCTCACCACAGCAGGGGGCGCCGGATACGCAGTATTTT.

CDR3 sequence (DNA): TGTGCTAGTGGGGACCTAGCGGGGGGGCCAGATACGCAGTATTTT. Amino acids: CASGDLAGGPDTQYF. The V call is TRBV12-5, the J call TRBJ2-3, with TRBD2 matching over 12 bases. Losses at the gene ends were 6 bases for V and 4 bases for J; bases not matched to a gene: 5. The CDR3 totals 15 residues. Germline CDR1 LGHNT, CDR2 FRNRAP.

The J gene is TRBJ2-1, the V gene TRBV28; 10 nucleotides agree with TRBD2. This CDR3 is built from 16 residues. The ends lost 1 base at V and 6 bases at J; junction bases unmatched: 6. In germline, CDR1 is MDHEN, CDR2 SYDVKM. CDR3 sequence reads: CASSLFPSGSGNEQFF. In DNA form, the CDR3 reads TGTGCCAGCAGTTTATTTCCTAGCGGGAGTGGCAATGAGCAGTTCTTC.

The chain combines TRBV27 with TRBJ2-1; 9 bases match TRBD1. The CDR3 is 18 amino acids. The germline gives CDR1 MNHEY, CDR2 SMNVEV (reference sequence). V dropped 0 bases and J dropped 6; count of bases not matched to a gene: 12. CDR3 sequence (DNA): TGTGCCAGCAGTTTATCTCGAGGGACAGGGTTCGCGGGCAATGAGCAGTTCTTC. Amino acid sequence: CASSLSRGTGFAGNEQFF.

The V and J genes are TRBV24-1 and TRBJ2-3; tentatively, D is TRBD2 (5 bases). The CDR3 is 18 residues long. V lost 6 bases, J lost 2 bases, and 23 bases lay in between. From germline, CDR1 is KGHDR and CDR2 SFDVKD. The CDR3 protein is CATSSTRLPAAITDTQYF. In DNA form, the CDR3 reads TGTGCCACCAGTTCTACCCGCCTCCCAGCGGCCATCACAGATACGCAGTATTTT.

V and J are TRBV27 and TRBJ2-2; 7 bases agree with TRBD2. Germline V gene lookup returns CDR1 MNHEY and CDR2 SMNVEV (reference sequence). After removal of 2 bases from V and 5 bases from J, the junction contained 5 bases not matched to a gene. This CDR3 region has 15 residues. CDR3 DNA: TGTGCCAGCAGTTTACCGGGAGGACGAACCGGGGAGCTGTTTTTT. It is translated as CASSLPGGRTGELFF.

This rearrangement joins TRBV15 to TRBJ2-5; 10 bases match TRBD2. This CDR3 is 18 amino acids long. The V and J ends lost 5 bases and 0 bases, in that order; junction bases with no gene match: 12. Germline loops: CDR1 LNHNV, CDR2 YYDKDF (reference sequence). The CDR3 reads CATSRRMTSGSYQETQYF. Written as DNA, the CDR3 is TGTGCCACCAGCCGCCGAATGACTAGCGGGTCCTACCAAGAGACCCAGTACTTC.

The CDR3 nucleotides read TGTGCCAGCAGCCCCGGGGCGGGGGGGCACCAAGAGACCCAGTACTTC. Translation: CASSPGAGGHQETQYF. This sequence joins TRBV9 and TRBJ2-5; 9 nucleotides agree with TRBD2. The CDR3 runs to 16 residues. Germline loops: CDR1 SGDLS, CDR2 YYNGEE. After removal of 4 bases from V and 0 bases from J, the junction contained 7 bases not matched to a gene.

This clone was counted a few times. The genes are TRBV29-1 and TRBJ1-1, with a tentative D call TRBD1 (6 bases). V shed 6 bases and J shed 6 bases, with 17 bases lying between them. CDR1 and CDR2 (germline): SQVTM, ANQGSEA. The CDR3 extends over 13 amino acids. As DNA, the CDR3 is TGCAGCGTCTCCAGGGGCCCCGACGCTGAAGCTTTCTTT. Translating it yields CSVSRGPDAEAFF.